The following is a T cell receptor (beta chain) sequence with its context. Its antigen is currently not known. Base qualities were left out, and no much larger clone turns up one base away. Using the deep immunoSEQ assay, TCR CDR3 regions were amplified from genomic DNA by multiplex PCR. Extracted genomic DNA from each cell subset was distributed evenly across all wells of several immunoSEQ 96-well plates, and each plate was treated as a replicate. For sorted subsets, approximately 210 ng of genomic DNA, equivalent to around 31,000 T cell genomes, went into each replicate PCR. Purified libraries were measured with a Qubit 3.0 fluorometer, size-checked on a Bioanalyzer 2100, and measured again with the KAPA Library Quantification kit. A separate single-read 150-cycle Illumina NextSeq 550 flow cell was used to sequence each immunoSEQ 96-well plate. The authors' pipeline ran thus. Because the immunoSEQ output included only junctional sequences and no quality scores, the filtering could not be the same as the filtering used for full-length reads. To assign V/J genes and CDR3, sequences were annotated against IMGT germline references using PyIR, a Python wrapper for IgBLAST v1.9. Reads with weak V/J assignments (E-value above 1e-6), missing CDR3, stop codons, out-of-frame junctions, or ambiguous translated residues were removed. A V3J clonotype was defined by an identical inferred V gene, J gene, and CDR3 amino acid sequence. To compute the percentage overlap between repertoires, the number of shared unique clonotypes was divided by the size of the smaller repertoire. RTK rarefaction, the Chao1 estimator, and Recon v2.1 estimates of unobserved clonotypes were used to assess repertoire richness. For all TCRbeta clonotypes obtained by the gDNA method from a few donors, generation probabilities were computed with OLGA. TCRdb limited this immuneACCESS table to in-frame rearrangements with V and J called. A share of clones is missing; checked studies link under half to unresolved V genes, and the rest is unexplained. V, J and clone size are those of that table, while D and trimming were read from the DNA. The sample records 330,000 or so clones, under 80% of which are singletons. Of the sample, 10% falls within the top ten clones.

The donors were healthy, HIV-negative adults who had no recently reported acute infections or vaccinations. Every donor was a Caucasian adult residing in Nashville, Tennessee, USA. CD4+ T cells were enriched by magnetic negative selection; naive cells were then positively selected on CD45RA, and the negative fraction formed the memory subset. Blood was collected by leukapheresis, and PBMCs were isolated by Ficoll-Histopaque density gradient centrifugation and then cryopreserved in liquid nitrogen vapor phase. Analytical flow cytometry was used to check the purity and quantity of each magnetically sorted T cell population. Genomic DNA was isolated from each sorted fraction and quantified by UV absorbance on a Nanodrop 2000c. Via the germline V gene, CDR1 is SGHTA and CDR2 FQGNSA. Ends trimmed: V by 3 bases, J by 3 bases; bases unmatched to a gene: 16. From its cysteine to its phenylalanine, the CDR3 spans 19 amino acids. The sequence is cut down to CDR3 DNA, 57 bases in frame from base 1.

The data are from a study of shared clonotypes between healthy human individuals (dated by TCRdb to between 2020 and 2021). Background for the entire study: Three men and a couple of women, aged 18 to 49 years, made up the cohort. Per donor, three plates each were used for CD4 naive and CD4 memory, two for CD8 naive, and one for CD8 memory. Blood TCR repertoires of five healthy adults were deeply sequenced to estimate repertoire size and the extent of clonotype sharing between individuals. To increase sequencing depth and limit assay-specific biases, different laboratories used diverse techniques to prepare libraries and sequence TCR repertoires. Each donor's leukapheresis produced roughly between roughly 0.9 and 8.9 billion PBMCs. What the work shows at the level of the full study, not this receptor alone: Across a handful of donors, approximately 4.6% of naive CD4, roughly 3.4% of naive CD8, 2.3% of memory CD4, and 0.4% of memory CD8 clonotypes were shared. The small number of donors limited the genetic and exposure-history diversity represented. Even with the large sequencing depth, rarefaction of the sorted-subset datasets indicated that sequencing was incomplete. Pairwise subsampling led to the expectation that sequencing depth would affect the degree of clonotype sharing among donors. Clonotypes shared by all four sorted-subset donors showed higher generation probabilities than non-shared clonotypes. Larger estimated clonotype richness was generally found for naive subsets than for memory subsets. Sampling was restricted to blood, and TCR repertoires in tissue are likely to differ from TCR repertoires in blood.

Sequencing was carried out using memory CD4+ T cells sorted from blood. According to the study, the label for this sample's cell subset or site signals: CD45RA-negative fraction. Rearrangement joined TRBV7-2 to TRBJ2-1, and TRBD2 matches 8 of the central bases. This clonotype originated in a man aged 25-45 years in good health. CDR3 reads: CASSFTAPQAGEFYNEQFF. The DNA sequence is given as TGTGCCAGCAGCTTCACAGCTCCGCAAGCGGGAGAATTCTACAATGAGCAGTTCTTC.